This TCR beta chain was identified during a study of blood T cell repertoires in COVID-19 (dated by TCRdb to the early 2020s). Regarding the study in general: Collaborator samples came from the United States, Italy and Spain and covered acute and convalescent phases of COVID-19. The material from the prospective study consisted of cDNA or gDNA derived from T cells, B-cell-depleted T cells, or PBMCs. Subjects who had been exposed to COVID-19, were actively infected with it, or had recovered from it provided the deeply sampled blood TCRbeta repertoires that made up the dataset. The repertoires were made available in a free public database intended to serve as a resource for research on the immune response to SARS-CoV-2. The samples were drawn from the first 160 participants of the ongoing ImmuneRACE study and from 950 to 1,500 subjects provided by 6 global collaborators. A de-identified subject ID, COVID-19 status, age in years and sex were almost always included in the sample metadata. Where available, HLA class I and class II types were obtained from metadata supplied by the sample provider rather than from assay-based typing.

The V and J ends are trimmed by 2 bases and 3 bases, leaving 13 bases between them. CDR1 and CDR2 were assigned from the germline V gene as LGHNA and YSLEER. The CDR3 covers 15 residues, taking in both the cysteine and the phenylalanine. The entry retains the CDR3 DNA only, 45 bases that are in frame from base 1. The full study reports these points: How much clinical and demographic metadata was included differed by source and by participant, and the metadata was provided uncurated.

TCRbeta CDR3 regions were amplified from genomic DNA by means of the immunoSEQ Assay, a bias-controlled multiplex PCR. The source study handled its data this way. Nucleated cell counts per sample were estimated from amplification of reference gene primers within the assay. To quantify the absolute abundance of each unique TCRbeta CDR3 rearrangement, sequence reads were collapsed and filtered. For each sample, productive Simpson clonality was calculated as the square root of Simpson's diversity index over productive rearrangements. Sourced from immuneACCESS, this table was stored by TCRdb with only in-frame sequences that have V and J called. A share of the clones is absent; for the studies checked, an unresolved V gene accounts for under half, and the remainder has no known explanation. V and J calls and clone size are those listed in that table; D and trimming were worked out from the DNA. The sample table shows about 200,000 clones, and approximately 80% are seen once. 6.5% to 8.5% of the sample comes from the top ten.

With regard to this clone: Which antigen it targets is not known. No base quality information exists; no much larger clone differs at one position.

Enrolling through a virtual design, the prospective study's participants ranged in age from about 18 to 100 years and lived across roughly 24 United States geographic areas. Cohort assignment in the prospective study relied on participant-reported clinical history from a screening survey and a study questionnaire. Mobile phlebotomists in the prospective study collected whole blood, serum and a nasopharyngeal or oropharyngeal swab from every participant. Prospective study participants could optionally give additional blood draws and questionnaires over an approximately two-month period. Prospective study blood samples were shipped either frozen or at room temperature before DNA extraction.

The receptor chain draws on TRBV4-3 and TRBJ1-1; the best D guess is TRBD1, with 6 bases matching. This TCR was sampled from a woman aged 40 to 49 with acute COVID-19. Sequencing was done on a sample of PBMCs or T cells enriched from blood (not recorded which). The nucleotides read TGCGCCAGCAGCCAAACCTCAGGGGCGGACACTGAAGCTTTCTTT. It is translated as CASSQTSGADTEAFF.